This passage covers 8 T cell receptor beta chains from one sample sequenced in a study of blood T cells in healthy people across ages. PCR was performed a second time for roughly 7 to 12 cycles using a sample-barcoded 5' primer and a J-beta primer mix. TCRdb used MiXCR to reprocess the 5' RACE reads, holding one entry per CDR3 protein. The sample has some 930,000 distinct CDR3 sequences, just under 30% seen once; the top ten hold 10% to 13%. This sample was also put to use in a study of T cells of mothers and their children.

The specimen sequenced was blood. The receptors originated from a woman in her 40s in good health.

Many counts were recorded for this clonotype. The CDR3 sequence: CSVVKVGSYEQYF. The CDR3 bases are TGCAGCGTTGTTAAGGTTGGCTCCTACGAGCAGTACTTC. The chain links TRBV29-1 to TRBJ2-7, with D unresolved. Germline V gene sequence: CDR1 SQVTM, CDR2 ANQGSEA. V lost 4 bases to trimming and J lost 0 bases, with 10 bases between them. The CDR3 is 13 amino acids.

This clonotype has a count of ten or more. The chain joins TRBV7-6 to TRBJ2-7; 12 nucleotides align to TRBD1. The CDR3 contains 15 residues. CDR1 and CDR2 (germline): SGHVS, FNYEAQ. V was clipped by 1 base and J by 6 bases; unmatched bases: 4. The CDR3 sequence is CASSLGGTGGVEQYF. In nucleotides, the CDR3 is TGTGCCAGCAGCTTAGGAGGGACAGGGGGCGTCGAGCAGTACTTC.

A word on this clonotype: A much larger clone differs from this one at a single base, so this may be a read error. The rearrangement links TRBV6-2 or TRBV6-3 to TRBJ2-4; D gene ambiguous. The ends were cut back, 8 bases at V and 13 bases at J, with 18 bases in the middle. The CDR3 extends over 12 amino acids. Germline V CDR1 and CDR2: MNHEY, SVGEGT. The chain's CDR3 is CASRTENNEQYF. CDR3 nucleotides: TGTGCCAGCCGAACTGAAAACAATGAGCAGTACTTC.

This clonotype was counted many times. The chain recombines TRBV28 with TRBJ2-7; D gene unclear. Germline V gene lookup returns CDR1 MDHEN and CDR2 SYDVKM. This CDR3 has 12 residues. V was pared by 6 bases and J by 2 bases, with 8 bases between. The CDR3, as DNA: TGTGCCAGCAGCTTTTCCCCCTACGAGCAGTACTTC. Protein sequence: CASSFSPYEQYF.

The V gene is TRBV4-3, the J gene TRBJ2-2, with 7 bases aligning to TRBD2. V lost 4 bases and J lost 1; bases outside the gene matches: 9. Germline CDR1 is LGHNA and CDR2 is YSLEER. The CDR3 spans 17 residues. CDR3 DNA sequence: TGCGCCAGCAGCCCCCCCCTAGCGGCTAAGAACACCGGGGAGCTGTTTTTT. It codes for CASSPPLAAKNTGELFF.

This clonotype was counted between two and nine times. The chain joins TRBV7-9 to TRBJ2-3, with D uncertain. The CDR3 contains 13 residues. Germline V CDR1 and CDR2: SEHNR, FQNEAQ (reference sequence). Trimming stripped 8 bases from V and 1 base from J, with 10 bases between. The CDR3 nucleotides are TGTGCCAGCGGATCGGATCGCACAGATACGCAGTATTTT. As protein: CASGSDRTDTQYF.

The sample holds one count of this clonotype. This could be a read error, since a much larger clone is one nucleotide away. The chain is built from TRBV20-1 and TRBJ1-2; D is perhaps TRBD1 (5 bases). The V end lost 5 bases, the J end lost 2 bases, and 18 bases lay between the germline ends. CDR3 size: 15 residues. Looked up from germline, CDR1 is DFQATT and CDR2 is SNEGSKA (reference sequence). CDR3 DNA: TGCAGTGCTTTACCATCGGGACGGTACAACTATGGCTACACCTTC. Amino acids: CSALPSGRYNYGYTF.

This clonotype was picked up a small number of times. The V gene is TRBV19, the J gene TRBJ2-1, with D uncertain. Germline CDR1 reads LNHDA; CDR2 reads SQIVND (reference sequence). This CDR3 is built from 14 residues. V shed 1 base and J shed 0 bases, with 4 bases lying between them. The CDR3 loop is CASSIVGSYNEQFF. The CDR3 region has the DNA TGTGCCAGTAGTATAGTTGGCTCCTACAATGAGCAGTTCTTC.